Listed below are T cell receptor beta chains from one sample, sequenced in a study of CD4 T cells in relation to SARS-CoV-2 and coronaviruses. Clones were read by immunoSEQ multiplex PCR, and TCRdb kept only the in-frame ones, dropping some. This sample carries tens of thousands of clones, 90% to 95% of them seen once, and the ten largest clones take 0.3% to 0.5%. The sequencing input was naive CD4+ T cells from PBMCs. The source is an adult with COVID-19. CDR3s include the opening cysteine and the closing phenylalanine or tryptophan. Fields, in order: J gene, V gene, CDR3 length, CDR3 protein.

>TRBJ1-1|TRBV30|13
CAWARGRDTEAFF
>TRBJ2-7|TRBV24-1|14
CASRPGQGIYEQYF
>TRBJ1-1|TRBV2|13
CASGTSLNTEAFF
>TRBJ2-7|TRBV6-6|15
CATAVALIFPYEQYF
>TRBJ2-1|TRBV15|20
CATSRGPGTSGRAGYNEQFF
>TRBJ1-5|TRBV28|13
CASSLYVNQPQHF
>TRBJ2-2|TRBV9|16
CASSPDVAGRTGELFF
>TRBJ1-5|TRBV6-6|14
CASSRGTGNQPQHF
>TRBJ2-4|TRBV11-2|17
CASSTRAGTGAKNIQYF
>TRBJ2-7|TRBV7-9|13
CASSATGTYEQYF
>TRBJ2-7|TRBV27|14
CASSLRREPYEQYF
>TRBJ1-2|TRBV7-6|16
CASSRGGTGVGYGYTF
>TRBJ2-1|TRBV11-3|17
CASSPGGLAGAYNEQFF
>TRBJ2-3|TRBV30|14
CASHNDPSTDTQYF
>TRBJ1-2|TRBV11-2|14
CASSFNRQDYGYTF
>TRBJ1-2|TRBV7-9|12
CASSSDSYGYTF
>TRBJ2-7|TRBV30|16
CAWSPVWDRVLGEQYF
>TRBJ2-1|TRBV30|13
CAWRRLVGNEQFF
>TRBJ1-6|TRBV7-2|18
CASSFYGQVRFGGSPLHF
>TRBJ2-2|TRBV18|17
CASSPTIPGQGPGELFF
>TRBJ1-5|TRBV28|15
CASSQGQGAPPSQHF
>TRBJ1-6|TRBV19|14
CASSMGDSNSPLHF
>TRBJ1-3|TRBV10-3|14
CAISESQGRDTIYF
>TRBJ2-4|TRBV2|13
CASGQGGIDIQYF
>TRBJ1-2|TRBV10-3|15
CAISETFGTEYGYTF
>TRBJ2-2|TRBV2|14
CASSDERNTGELFF
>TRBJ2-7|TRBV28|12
CASVGQVYEQYF
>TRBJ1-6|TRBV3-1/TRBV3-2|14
CASSRRERASPLHF
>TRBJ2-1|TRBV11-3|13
CASSRGRWNEQFF
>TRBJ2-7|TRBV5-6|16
CASSLLGTSAGYEQYF
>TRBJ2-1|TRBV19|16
CASSISGTSGNHPRFF
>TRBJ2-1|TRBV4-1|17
CASSRRLARSSYNEQFF
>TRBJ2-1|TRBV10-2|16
CASSESWTSGYNEQFF
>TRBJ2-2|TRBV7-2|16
CASSLVGGANTGELFF
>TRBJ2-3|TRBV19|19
CASSMTPGEASGRSDTQYF
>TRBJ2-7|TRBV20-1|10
CSATLYEQYF
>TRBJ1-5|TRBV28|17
CASSKPSAGVGNQPQHF
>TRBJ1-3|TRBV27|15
CASSRSWSSGNTIYF
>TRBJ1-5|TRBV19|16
CASSPLDRADNQPQHF
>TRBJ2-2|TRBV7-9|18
CASSSNPRVTANTGELFF
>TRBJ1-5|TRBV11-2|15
CASSLGHLSNQPQHF
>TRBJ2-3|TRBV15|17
CATSRDPATGSGDTQYF
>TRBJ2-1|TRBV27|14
CASSPLTSTMKQFF
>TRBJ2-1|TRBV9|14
CASSPRTTYNEQFF
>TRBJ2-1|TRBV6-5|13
CASRETGNNEQFF
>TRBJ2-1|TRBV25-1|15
CASSPRLAGVYEQFF
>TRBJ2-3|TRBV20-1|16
CSASPTLLLGRDTQYF
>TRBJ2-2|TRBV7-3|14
CASSPNRRSAELFF
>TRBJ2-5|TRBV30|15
CAWRPGLAGAETQYF
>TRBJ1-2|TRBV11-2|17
CASSLGEGTATNYGYTF
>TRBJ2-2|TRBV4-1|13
CASSQVPTGELFF
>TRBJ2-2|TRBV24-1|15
CATSAPGRGSGELFF
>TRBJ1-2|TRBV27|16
CANTFSDRGSIYGYTF
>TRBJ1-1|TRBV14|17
CASSLDKRGFRGTEAFF
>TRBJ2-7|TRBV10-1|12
CARRGQHYEQYF
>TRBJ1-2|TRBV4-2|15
CASSHPGVPWDGYTF
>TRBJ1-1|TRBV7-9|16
CASSLLGPSMGTEAFF
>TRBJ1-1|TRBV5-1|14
CASSPGGQGAPAFF
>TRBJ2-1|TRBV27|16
CASSFRGLAAANEQFF